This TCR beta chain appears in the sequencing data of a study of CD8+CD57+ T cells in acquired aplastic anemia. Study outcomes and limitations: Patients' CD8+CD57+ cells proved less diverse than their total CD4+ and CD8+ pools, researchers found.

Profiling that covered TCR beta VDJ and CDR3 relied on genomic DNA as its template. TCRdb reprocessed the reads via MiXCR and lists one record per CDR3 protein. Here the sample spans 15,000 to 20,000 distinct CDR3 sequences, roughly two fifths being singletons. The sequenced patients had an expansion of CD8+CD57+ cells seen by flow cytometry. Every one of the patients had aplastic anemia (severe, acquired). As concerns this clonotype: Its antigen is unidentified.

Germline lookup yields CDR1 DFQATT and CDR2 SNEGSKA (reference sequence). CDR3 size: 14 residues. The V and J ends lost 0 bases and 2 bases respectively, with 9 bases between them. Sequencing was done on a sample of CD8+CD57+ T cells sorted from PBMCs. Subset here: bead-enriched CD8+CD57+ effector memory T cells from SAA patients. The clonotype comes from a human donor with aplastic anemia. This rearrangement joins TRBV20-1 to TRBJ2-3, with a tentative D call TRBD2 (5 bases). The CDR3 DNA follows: TGCAGTGCTAGAGATCCAGCGGCCACAGATACGCAGTATTTT. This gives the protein CSARDPAATDTQYF.